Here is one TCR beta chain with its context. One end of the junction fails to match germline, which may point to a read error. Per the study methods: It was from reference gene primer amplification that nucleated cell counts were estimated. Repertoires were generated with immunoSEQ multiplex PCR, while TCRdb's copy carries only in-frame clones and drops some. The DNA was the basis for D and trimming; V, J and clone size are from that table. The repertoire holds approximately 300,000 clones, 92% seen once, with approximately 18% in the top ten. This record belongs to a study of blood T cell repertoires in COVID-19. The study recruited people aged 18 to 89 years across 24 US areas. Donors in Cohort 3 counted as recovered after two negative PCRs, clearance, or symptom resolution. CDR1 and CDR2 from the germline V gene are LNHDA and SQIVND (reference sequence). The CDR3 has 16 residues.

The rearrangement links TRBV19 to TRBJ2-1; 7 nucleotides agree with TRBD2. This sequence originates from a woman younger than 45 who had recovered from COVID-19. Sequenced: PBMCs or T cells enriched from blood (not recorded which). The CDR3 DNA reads TGTGCCACTAGTAATGGCGGGAGTCCCTCCTACAATGAGCAGTTCTTC. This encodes CATSNGGSPSYNEQFF.